This section outlines one TCR beta chain sequence together with its context. The data were taken from a study of early T cells in non-severe SARS-CoV-2 infection. TCRdb re-analysed the 5' RACE reads in MiXCR, keeping a single row per CDR3 protein. The sample holds over 85,000 distinct CDR3 sequences; around 12% are singletons and the top ten take over 5%. Sequencing was performed on whole blood. The TCR comes from an adult who was a healthcare worker with PCR-confirmed SARS-CoV-2 infection or an uninfected control (not recorded which).

The CDR3 loop is CSARISYSYNEQFF. The CDR3 DNA is TGCAGTGCTAGGATTAGCTATTCCTACAATGAGCAGTTCTTC. This sequence joins TRBV20-1 and TRBJ2-1; D is ambiguous. Deletions cut 3 bases from V and 1 base from J, with 10 bases between. Germline V CDR1 and CDR2: DFQATT, SNEGSKA (reference sequence). The CDR3 totals 14 residues.